This T cell receptor beta chain was profiled in a study of cytomegalovirus exposure and HLA in healthy donors. Study-wide results and caveats: Prediction of most subjects' HLA-A and HLA-B alleles by TCR beta sequences was reportedly accurate. Data from an earlier analysis indicated that most TCR beta V segments were productive either about 90% or about 30% of the time. For TCR beta chains, V- and J-gene trimming was later linked to a missense DCLRE1C variant.

CDR3 length: 15 amino acids. With V trimmed by 0 bases and J by 4 bases, 3 bases remained unmatched. Looked up from germline, CDR1 is SGHRS and CDR2 is YFSETQ. To note about this clone: Its matching antigen is unknown.

Primers: 60 Vbeta forward and 13 Jbeta reverse. Assay used: immunoSEQ multiplex PCR; TCRdb lists only in-frame clones, some missing. The repertoire holds approximately 200,000 clones, 79% seen once, with 1.6% in the top ten. The chain is built from TRBV5-1 and TRBJ2-7; 11 bases align to TRBD1. The sequence was collected from a woman between 18 and 29 years old in good health and CMV-seronegative. Sequenced: PBMCs. CDR3 sequence (DNA): TGCGCCAGCAGCTTGGGGGGGACAGGGGGGTACGAGCAGTACTTC. Its protein is CASSLGGTGGYEQYF. Filled out from reference TRBV5-1 and TRBJ2-7, the complete variable domain reads KAGVTQTPRYLIKTRGQQVTLSCSPISGHRSVSWYQQTPGQGLQFLFEYFSETQRNKGNFPGRFSGRQFSNSRSEMNVSTLELGDSALYLCASSLGGTGGYEQYFGPGTRLTVT.